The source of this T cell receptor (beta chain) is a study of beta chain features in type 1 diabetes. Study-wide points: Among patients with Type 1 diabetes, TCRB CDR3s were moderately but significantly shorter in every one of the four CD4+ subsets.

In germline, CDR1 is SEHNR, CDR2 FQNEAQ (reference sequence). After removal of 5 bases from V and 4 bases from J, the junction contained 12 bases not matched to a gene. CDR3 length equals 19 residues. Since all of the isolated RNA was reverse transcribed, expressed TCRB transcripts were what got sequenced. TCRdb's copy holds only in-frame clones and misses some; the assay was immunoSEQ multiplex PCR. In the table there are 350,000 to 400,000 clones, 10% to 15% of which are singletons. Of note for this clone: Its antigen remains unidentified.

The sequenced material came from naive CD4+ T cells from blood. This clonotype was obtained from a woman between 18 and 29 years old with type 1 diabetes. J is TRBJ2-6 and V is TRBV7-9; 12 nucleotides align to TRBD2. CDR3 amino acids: CASSTASSGRAVGANVLTF. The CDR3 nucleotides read TGTGCCAGCAGCACAGCCTCTAGCGGGAGGGCTGTCGGGGCCAACGTCCTGACTTTC.